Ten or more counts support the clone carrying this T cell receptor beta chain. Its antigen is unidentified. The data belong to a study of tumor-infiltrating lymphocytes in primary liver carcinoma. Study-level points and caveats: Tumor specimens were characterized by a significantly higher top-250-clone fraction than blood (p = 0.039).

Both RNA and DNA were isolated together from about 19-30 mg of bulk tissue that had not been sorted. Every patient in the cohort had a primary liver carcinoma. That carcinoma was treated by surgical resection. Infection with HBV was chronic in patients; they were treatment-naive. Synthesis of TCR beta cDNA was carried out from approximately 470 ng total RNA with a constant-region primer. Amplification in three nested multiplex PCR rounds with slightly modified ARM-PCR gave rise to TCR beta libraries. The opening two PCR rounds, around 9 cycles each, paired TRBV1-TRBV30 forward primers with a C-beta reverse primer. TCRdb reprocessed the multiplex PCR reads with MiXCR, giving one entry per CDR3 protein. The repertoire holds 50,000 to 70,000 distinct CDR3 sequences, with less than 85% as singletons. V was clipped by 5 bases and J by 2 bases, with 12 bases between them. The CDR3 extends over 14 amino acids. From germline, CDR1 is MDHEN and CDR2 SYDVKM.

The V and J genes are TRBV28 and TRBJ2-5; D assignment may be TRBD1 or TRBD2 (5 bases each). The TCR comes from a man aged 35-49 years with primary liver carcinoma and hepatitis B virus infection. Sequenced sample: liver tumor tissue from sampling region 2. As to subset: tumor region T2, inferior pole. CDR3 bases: TGTGCCAGCAGTCGGGACGTTGGGCAAGAGACCCAGTACTTC. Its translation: CASSRDVGQETQYF.